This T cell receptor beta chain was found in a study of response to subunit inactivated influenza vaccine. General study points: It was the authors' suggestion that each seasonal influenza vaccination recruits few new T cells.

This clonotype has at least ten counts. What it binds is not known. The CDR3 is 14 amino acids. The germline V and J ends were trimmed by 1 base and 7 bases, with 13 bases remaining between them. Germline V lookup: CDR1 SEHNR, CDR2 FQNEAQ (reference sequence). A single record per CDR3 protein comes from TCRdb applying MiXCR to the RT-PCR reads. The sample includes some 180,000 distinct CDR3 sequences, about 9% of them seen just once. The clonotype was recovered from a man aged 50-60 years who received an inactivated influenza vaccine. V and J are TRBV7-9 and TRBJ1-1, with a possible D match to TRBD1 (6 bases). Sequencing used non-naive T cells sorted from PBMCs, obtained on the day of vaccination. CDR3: CASSLETGHVEAFF. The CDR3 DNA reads TGTGCCAGCAGCTTAGAGACAGGACATGTTGAAGCTTTCTTT.